A selection of T cell receptor beta chains follows, all from one sample in a study of blood T cells in healthy people across ages. TCRdb reprocessed the 5' RACE reads with MiXCR, giving one entry per CDR3 protein. There are approximately 1,000,000 distinct CDR3 sequences in the sample; more than 35% occur only once, and approximately 20% lies in the top ten. Sequences were obtained from blood. The receptors here all came from a woman aged 55-70 years in good health. Each CDR3 is given with its conserved first and last residue.

V,J,CDR3
TRBV20-1,TRBJ2-1,CSAERGLSFYSEQFF
TRBV6-1,TRBJ2-7,CASSGLILAASEQYF
TRBV20-1,TRBJ2-1,CSARARELSYNEQFF
TRBV5-1,TRBJ2-1,CASSLDGQGSGNEQFF
TRBV20-1,TRBJ2-3,CSAVRGRTDTQYF
TRBV7-6,TRBJ2-7,CASSPRVAGVSYEQYF
TRBV9,TRBJ2-5,CASSVGSETQYF
TRBV24-1,TRBJ2-5,CATSDPKGGQGGGTQYF
TRBV12-3/TRBV12-4,TRBJ1-5,CASSLGGLGNQPQHF
TRBV12-3/TRBV12-4,TRBJ1-5,CASSFLSSNQPQHF
TRBV30,TRBJ1-5,CAWAGVGQPQHF
TRBV28,TRBJ2-1,CATTTGLRGLEYNERFF
TRBV29-1,TRBJ2-1,CSVEDGYGDTYNEQFF
TRBV5-1,TRBJ2-1,CASRNSRTSGTKHNEQFF
TRBV7-2,TRBJ2-7,CASSFAGTGYYEQYF
TRBV27,TRBJ1-4,CASSQRRTNEKLFF
TRBV5-1,TRBJ1-5,CASSLRPSNQPQHF